A few counts support the clone carrying this TCR beta chain. The data were taken from a study of early T cells in non-severe SARS-CoV-2 infection. Across the whole study: The authors sequenced bulk RNA from unsorted whole blood, leaving chains unpaired.

TCRdb redid the calling of the 5' RACE reads with MiXCR, one entry per CDR3 protein. This sample has some 46,000 distinct CDR3 sequences, with approximately 6.2% found just once. Germline V CDR1 and CDR2: SGHTA, FQGNSA. The CDR3 sequence is 14 residues long. The V and J ends lost 5 bases and 5 bases respectively, with 15 bases between them. J is TRBJ1-2 and V is TRBV7-2, with a weak D call TRBD1 (5 bases). This specimen consisted of whole blood, obtained at baseline. This TCR was sampled from an adult who was a healthcare worker with PCR-confirmed SARS-CoV-2 infection or an uninfected control (not recorded which). The CDR3 bases are TGTGCCAGCAGCCCTGGGACGGCGGGATATGGCTACACCTTC. This encodes CASSPGTAGYGYTF.